This T cell receptor beta chain came from a study of CD8+ T cells in alopecia areata. Background on the study: Treatment ran 6 to 18 months, with 6 months of follow-up afterward.

Regarding treatment: oral pan-JAK inhibitor, 5-10 mg twice daily. CDR1 is SGHRS, CDR2 YFSETQ, per germline. There are 12 residues in the CDR3. Trimming shortened V by 5 bases and J by 8 bases, and 8 bases separated the two germline ends. This clone appeared a few times. Antigen specificity is unknown. Broader study findings: Scalp lesions, especially in alopecia totalis/universalis, had higher clonality than normal scalp. A large proportion of expanded lesional clones were detected persisting in scalp and blood during tofacitinib. Expanded CD8+ clones among the top 100, and scalp clonality, were significantly decreased by tofacitinib.

Once RNA had been extracted, it was reverse transcribed into cDNA to act as the sequencing template. Assay: immunoSEQ multiplex PCR; the TCRdb copy retains only in-frame clones and omits some. The profile shows 170,000 or so clones, about 60% of them singletons. This receptor was obtained from a human donor with alopecia areata. This rearrangement joins TRBV5-1 to TRBJ1-6; D might be TRBD1 (6 bases). The specimen comprised CD8+ T cells sorted from blood, sampled at week 24, from a patient treated with tofacitinib. This CDR3 reads CASRQGDSPLHF. The CDR3 bases are TGCGCCAGCAGACAGGGAGATTCACCCCTCCACTTT. The entire variable domain, with the rest obtained from reference TRBV5-1 and TRBJ1-6, is as follows: KAGVTQTPRYLIKTRGQQVTLSCSPISGHRSVSWYQQTPGQGLQFLFEYFSETQRNKGNFPGRFSGRQFSNSRSEMNVSTLELGDSALYLCASRQGDSPLHFGNGTRLTVT.